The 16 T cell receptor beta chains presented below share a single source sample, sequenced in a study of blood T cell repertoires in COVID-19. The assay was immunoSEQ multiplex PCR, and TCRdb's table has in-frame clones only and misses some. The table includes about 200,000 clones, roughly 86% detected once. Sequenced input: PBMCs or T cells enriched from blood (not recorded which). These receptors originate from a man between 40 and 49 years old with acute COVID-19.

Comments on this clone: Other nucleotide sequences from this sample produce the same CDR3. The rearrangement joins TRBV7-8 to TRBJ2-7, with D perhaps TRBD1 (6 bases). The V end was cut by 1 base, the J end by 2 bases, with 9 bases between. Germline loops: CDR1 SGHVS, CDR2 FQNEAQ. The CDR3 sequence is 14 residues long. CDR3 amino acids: CASSLEQGPYEQYF. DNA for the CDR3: TGTGCCAGCAGCTTAGAACAGGGACCCTACGAGCAGTACTTC.

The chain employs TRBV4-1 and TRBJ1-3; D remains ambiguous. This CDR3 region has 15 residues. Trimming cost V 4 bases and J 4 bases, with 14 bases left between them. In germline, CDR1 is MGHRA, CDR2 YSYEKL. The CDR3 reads CASSPWQAKGNTIYF. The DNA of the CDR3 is TGCGCCAGCAGCCCTTGGCAGGCAAAAGGAAACACCATATATTTT.

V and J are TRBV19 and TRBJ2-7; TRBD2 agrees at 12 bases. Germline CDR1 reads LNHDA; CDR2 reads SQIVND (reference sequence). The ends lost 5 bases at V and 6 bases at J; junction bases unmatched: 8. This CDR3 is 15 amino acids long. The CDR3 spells CASSPTTSGSSEQYF. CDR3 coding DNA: TGTGCCAGTAGTCCTACGACTAGCGGGAGTTCCGAGCAGTACTTC.

CDR3: CASSKEAEAFF. CDR3 bases: TGTGCCAGCAGCAAGGAGGCTGAAGCTTTCTTT. This chain uses TRBV7-9 with TRBJ1-1; D unclear. Germline V CDR1 and CDR2: SEHNR, FQNEAQ (reference sequence). V gave up 5 bases and J gave up 6 bases, with 7 bases separating them. This CDR3 is built from 11 residues.

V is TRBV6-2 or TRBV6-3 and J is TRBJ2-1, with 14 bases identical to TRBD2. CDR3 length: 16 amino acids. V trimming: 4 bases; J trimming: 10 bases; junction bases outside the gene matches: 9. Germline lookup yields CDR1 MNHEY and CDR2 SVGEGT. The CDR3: CASSSGLAGEVEEQFF. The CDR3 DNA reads TGTGCCAGCAGTTCGGGACTAGCGGGAGAAGTGGAGGAGCAGTTCTTC.

The CDR3 DNA sequence: TGTGCCAGCAGCTTAGGCTCAGACTACAATGAGCAGTTCTTC. It translates to CASSLGSDYNEQFF. The chain uses TRBV7-8 and TRBJ2-1; no clear D gene. The CDR3 is 14 amino acids. V was cut by 1 base and J by 3 bases, with 7 bases left in between. Germline-derived CDR1 and CDR2 are SGHVS and FQNEAQ.

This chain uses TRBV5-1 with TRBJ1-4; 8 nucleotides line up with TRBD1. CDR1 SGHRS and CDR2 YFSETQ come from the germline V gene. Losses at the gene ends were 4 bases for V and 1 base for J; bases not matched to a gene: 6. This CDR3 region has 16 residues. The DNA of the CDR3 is TGCGCCAGCAGCAGGGCAGGGGGCGGAACTAATGAAAAACTGTTTTTT. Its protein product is CASSRAGGGTNEKLFF.

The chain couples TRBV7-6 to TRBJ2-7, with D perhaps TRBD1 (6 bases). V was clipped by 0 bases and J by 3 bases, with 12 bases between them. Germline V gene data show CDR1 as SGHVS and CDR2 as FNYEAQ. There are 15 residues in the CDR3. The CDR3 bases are TGTGCCAGCAGCTTAGCAAGGACAGATAGCTACGAGCAGTACTTC. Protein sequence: CASSLARTDSYEQYF.

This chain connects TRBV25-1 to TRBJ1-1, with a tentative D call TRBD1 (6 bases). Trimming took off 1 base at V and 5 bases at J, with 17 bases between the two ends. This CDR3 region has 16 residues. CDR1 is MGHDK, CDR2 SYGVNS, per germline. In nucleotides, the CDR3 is TGTGCCAGCAGTGAATCAGGCACAGGGAGGGAGACTGAAGCTTTCTTT. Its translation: CASSESGTGRETEAFF.

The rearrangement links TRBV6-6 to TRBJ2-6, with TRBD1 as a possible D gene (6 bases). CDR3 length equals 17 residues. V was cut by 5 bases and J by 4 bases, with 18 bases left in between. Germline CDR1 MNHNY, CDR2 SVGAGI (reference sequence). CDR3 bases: TGTGCCAGCAGTCTACGGACAGAGCCCACCGGGGCCAACGTCCTGACTTTC. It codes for CASSLRTEPTGANVLTF.

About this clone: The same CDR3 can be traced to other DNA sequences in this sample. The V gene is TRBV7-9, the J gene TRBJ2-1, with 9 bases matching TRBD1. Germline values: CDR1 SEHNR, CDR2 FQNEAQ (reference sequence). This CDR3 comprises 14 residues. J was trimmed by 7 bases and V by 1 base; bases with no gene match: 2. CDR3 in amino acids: CASSLVTGGNEQFF. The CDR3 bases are TGTGCCAGCAGCTTAGTGACAGGGGGTAATGAGCAGTTCTTC.

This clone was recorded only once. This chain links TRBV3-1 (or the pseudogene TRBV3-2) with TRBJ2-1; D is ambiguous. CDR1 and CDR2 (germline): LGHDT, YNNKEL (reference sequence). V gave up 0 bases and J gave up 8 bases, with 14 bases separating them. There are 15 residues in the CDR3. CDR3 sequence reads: CASSQDLVDRDEQFF. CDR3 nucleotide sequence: TGTGCCAGCAGCCAAGATCTGGTGGATCGGGATGAGCAGTTCTTC.

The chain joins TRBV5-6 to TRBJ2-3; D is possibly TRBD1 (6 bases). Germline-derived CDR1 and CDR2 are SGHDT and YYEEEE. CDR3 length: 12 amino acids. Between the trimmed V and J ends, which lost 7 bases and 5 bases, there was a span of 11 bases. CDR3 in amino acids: CASGGQLDTQYF. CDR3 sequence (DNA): TGTGCCAGCGGAGGACAGCTAGATACGCAGTATTTT. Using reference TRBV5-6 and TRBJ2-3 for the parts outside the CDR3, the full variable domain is DAGVTQSPTHLIKTRGQQVTLRCSPKSGHDTVSWYQQALGQGPQFIFQYYEEEERQRGNFPDRFSGHQFPNYSSELNVNALLLGDSALYLCASGGQLDTQYFGPGTRLTVL.

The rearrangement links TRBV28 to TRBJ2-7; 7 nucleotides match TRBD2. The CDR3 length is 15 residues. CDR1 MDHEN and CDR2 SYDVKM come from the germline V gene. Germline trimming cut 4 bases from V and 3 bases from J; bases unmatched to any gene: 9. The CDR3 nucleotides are TGTGCCAGCAGTTCCCCCCGTTGGGACTACTACGAGCAGTACTTC. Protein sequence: CASSSPRWDYYEQYF.

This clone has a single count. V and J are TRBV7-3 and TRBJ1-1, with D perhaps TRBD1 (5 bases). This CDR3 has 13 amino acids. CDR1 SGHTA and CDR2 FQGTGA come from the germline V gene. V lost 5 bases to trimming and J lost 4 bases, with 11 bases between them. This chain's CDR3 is CASSRIQVTEAFF. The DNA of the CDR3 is TGTGCCAGCAGCAGAATACAGGTCACTGAAGCTTTCTTT.

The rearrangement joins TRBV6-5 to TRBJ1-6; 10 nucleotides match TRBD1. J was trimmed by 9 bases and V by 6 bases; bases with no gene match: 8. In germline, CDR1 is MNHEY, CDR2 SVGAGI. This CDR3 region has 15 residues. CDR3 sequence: CASRPVGTGVSPLHF. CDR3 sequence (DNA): TGTGCCAGCAGACCGGTTGGGACAGGGGTTTCACCCCTCCACTTT.